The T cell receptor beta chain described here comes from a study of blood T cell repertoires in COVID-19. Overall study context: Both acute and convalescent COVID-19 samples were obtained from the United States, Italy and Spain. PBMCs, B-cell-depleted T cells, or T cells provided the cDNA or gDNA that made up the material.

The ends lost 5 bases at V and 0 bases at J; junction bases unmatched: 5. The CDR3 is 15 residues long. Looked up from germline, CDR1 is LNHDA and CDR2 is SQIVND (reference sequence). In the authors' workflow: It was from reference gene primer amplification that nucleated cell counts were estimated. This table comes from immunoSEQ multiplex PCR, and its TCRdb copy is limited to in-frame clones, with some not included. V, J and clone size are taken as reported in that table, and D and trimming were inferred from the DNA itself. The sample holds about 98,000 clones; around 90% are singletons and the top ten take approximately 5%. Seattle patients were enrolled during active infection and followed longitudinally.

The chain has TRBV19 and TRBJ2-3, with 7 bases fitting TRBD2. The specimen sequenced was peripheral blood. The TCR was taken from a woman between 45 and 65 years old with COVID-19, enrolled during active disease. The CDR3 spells CASSPSGVSTDTQYF. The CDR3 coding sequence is TGTGCCAGTAGTCCCAGCGGGGTGAGCACAGATACGCAGTATTTT. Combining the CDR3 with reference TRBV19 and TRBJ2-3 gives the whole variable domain DGGITQSPKYLFRKEGQNVTLSCEQNLNHDAMYWYRQDPGQGLRLIYYSQIVNDFQKGDIAEGYSVSREKKESFPLTVTSAQKNPTAFYLCASSPSGVSTDTQYFGPGTRLTVL.